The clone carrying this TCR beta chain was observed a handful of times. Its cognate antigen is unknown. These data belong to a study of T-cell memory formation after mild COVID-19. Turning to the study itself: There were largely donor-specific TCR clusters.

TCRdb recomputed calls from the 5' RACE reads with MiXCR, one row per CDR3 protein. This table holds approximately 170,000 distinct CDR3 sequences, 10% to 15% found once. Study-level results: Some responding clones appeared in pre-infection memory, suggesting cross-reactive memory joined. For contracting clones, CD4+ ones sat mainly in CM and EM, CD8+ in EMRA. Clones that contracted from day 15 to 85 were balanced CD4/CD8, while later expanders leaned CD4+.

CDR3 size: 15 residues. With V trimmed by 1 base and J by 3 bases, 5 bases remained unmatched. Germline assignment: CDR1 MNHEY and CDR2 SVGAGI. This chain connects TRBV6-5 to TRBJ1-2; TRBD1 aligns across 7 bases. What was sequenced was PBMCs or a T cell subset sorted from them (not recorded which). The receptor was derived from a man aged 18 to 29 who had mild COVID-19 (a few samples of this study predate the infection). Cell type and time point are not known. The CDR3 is CASSYLTGVDYGYTF. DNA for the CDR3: TGTGCCAGCAGTTACTTAACAGGGGTCGACTATGGCTACACCTTC.